This record looks at one TCR beta chain sequence and its context. This record belongs to a study of blood T cell repertoires in COVID-19. Whole-study context: The United States, Italy and Spain supplied acute and convalescent COVID-19 samples.

Here immunoSEQ multiplex PCR was the method, and the copy in TCRdb shows in-frame clones only, minus some. The table has 120,000 to 150,000 clones, over 75% seen once; the top ten hold 1.2%. Enrolled through a virtual design, the participants were between 18 and 89 years of age and came from about two dozen US areas. V was clipped by 3 bases and J by 5 bases, with 19 bases between them. The germline gives CDR1 SGHDN, CDR2 FVKESK. The CDR3 extends over 16 amino acids. The material sequenced was PBMCs or T cells enriched from blood (not recorded which). The clonotype comes from a woman in her thirties with acute COVID-19. The rearrangement joins TRBV14 to TRBJ1-2; D gene uncertain. CDR3 residues: CASSQGGDSAFYGYTF. The CDR3 DNA reads as TGTGCCAGCAGCCAGGGCGGGGATTCAGCATTTTATGGCTACACCTTC.